This T cell receptor beta chain was sequenced during a study of patients and donors after allogeneic stem cell transplantation. TCRdb passed the RT-PCR reads through MiXCR, listing each CDR3 protein once. The data contain roughly 880,000 distinct CDR3 sequences, approximately 18% of them seen just once; the ten biggest clones take up 6%. The CDR3 has 15 amino acids. Trimming shortened V by 5 bases and J by 3 bases, and 16 bases separated the two germline ends. CDR1 and CDR2 from the germline V gene are MNHNS and SASEGT. In its sample, this clonotype was seen a few times. This chain connects TRBV6-1 to TRBJ1-2; D call uncertain. The sequence was collected from a human donor who was either an allogeneic HSCT recipient or a stem cell or donor lymphocyte infusion donor (not recorded which). It is not recorded whose cells these are; they may come from a transplant donor. Sequencing input: blood, either unsorted or a sorted T cell fraction (not recorded which). In DNA form, the CDR3 reads TGTGCCAGCAGTCATATAGCCCGGCAGGACTATGGCTACACCTTC. Translation gives CASSHIARQDYGYTF.